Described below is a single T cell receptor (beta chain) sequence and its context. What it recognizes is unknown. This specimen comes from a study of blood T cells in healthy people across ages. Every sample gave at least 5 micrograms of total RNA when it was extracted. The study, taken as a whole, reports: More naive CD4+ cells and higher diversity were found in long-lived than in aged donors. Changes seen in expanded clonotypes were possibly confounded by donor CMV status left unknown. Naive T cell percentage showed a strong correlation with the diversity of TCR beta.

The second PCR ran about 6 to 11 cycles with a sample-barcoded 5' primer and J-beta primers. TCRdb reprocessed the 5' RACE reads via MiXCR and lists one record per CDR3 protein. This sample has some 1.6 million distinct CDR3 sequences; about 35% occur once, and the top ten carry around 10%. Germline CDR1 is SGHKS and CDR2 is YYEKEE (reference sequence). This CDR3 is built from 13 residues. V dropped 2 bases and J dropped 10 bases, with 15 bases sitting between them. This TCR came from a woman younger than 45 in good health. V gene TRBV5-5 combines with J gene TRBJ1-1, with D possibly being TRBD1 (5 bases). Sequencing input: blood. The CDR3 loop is CASSFSRDYTAFF. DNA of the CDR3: TGTGCCAGCAGCTTCAGCAGGGATTATACAGCTTTCTTT.